Here is one TCR beta chain with its context. What it recognizes is unknown. Time point specified: pre-treatment baseline. The sample comes from a study of blood T cell dynamics during melanoma immunotherapy. In the study overall: First-line therapy was either pembrolizumab or nivolumab with ipilimumab for metastatic melanoma.

The CDR3 covers 16 residues. V was clipped by 6 bases and J by 8 bases, with 23 bases between them. Per germline, CDR1 MDHEN and CDR2 SYDVKM. Regarding the study as a whole: Disease-control patients' PBMC repertoires became either more clonal or more diverse at W3.

Each bulk PBMC sample had around 380 ng DNA loaded. The table came from immunoSEQ multiplex PCR; TCRdb's copy has only in-frame clones and leaves some out. The table shows about 13,000 clones, with around 84% occurring only once. Sequenced here: blood, sampled from a patient treated with checkpoint blockade. The chain combines TRBV28 with TRBJ2-4; the D gene is possibly TRBD1 (6 bases). The receptor's source is a human donor with melanoma. In nucleotides, the CDR3 is TGTGCCAGCAGCTCTGCTGGGACACTACAAGGAGACATTCAGTACTTC. It specifies CASSSAGTLQGDIQYF.